This T cell receptor (beta chain) comes out of a study of blood T cell repertoires in COVID-19. Study-level background: Sources were T cells, B-cell-depleted T cells, or PBMCs; the material itself was cDNA or gDNA.

This CDR3 contains 16 residues. The V and J ends lost 5 bases and 2 bases, in that order; junction bases with no gene match: 9. Per germline, CDR1 SGHDT and CDR2 YYEEEE. Libraries were prepared by immunoSEQ multiplex PCR; TCRdb keeps only in-frame clonotypes and omits some of them. The data contain 150,000 or so clones, approximately 80% of them singletons. Material: peripheral blood. The genes are TRBV5-6 and TRBJ1-2; 10 bases match TRBD1. The clonotype originates from a human donor in a cohort sampled during active COVID-19. In DNA form, the CDR3 reads TGTGCCAGCAGTGAGGCCTGGGACAGGGGCAACTATGGCTACACCTTC. Residues: CASSEAWDRGNYGYTF.